Presented here are 30 T cell receptor beta chains from one specimen sequenced in a study of blood T cell repertoires in COVID-19. Profiling relied on immunoSEQ multiplex PCR, and the TCRdb table lists in-frame clones only, not all of them. This table has fewer than 350,000 clones, 85% to 90% appearing once. Material for sequencing was PBMCs or T cells enriched from blood (not recorded which). All receptors derive from a woman aged 60-70 years in a cohort exposed to, infected with or recovered from COVID-19 (not recorded which).

The gene calls are TRBV9 and TRBJ2-2; TRBD2 matches at 7 bases. V lost 7 bases and J lost 0; bases outside the gene matches: 6. This CDR3 has 15 residues. Germline loops: CDR1 SGDLS, CDR2 YYNGEE. In DNA form, the CDR3 reads TGTGCCAGCGCGACCGGGACTACGAACACCGGGGAGCTGTTTTTT. Translation: CASATGTTNTGELFF.

The chain carries TRBV7-2 and TRBJ1-1; D perhaps matches TRBD1 (5 bases). Trimming shortened V by 1 base and J by 8 bases, and 11 bases separated the two germline ends. Germline V gene data show CDR1 as SGHTA and CDR2 as FQGNSA. The CDR3 spans 13 residues. In nucleotides, the CDR3 is TGTGCCAGCAGCTTAGTGGGGCGGAGAGAAGCTTTCTTT. Encoded protein: CASSLVGRREAFF.

This sequence joins TRBV18 and TRBJ2-1, with TRBD2 identical over 8 bases. This CDR3 contains 15 residues. The germline gives CDR1 KGHSH, CDR2 LQKENI. After removal of 3 bases from V and 1 base from J, the junction contained 2 bases not matched to a gene. The CDR3 here is CASSPGLDSYNEQFF. In DNA form, the CDR3 reads TGTGCCAGCTCACCGGGACTAGATTCCTACAATGAGCAGTTCTTC. Full variable domain (remainder filled in from reference TRBV18 and TRBJ2-1): NAGVMQNPRHLVRRRGQEARLRCSPMKGHSHVYWYRQLPEEGLKFMVYLQKENIIDESGMPKERFSAEFPKEGPSILRIQQVVRGDSAAYFCASSPGLDSYNEQFFGPGTRLTVL.

CDR3 bases: TGTGCCAGCAGCTTAAGTCCTTCGGGGACCCAGTACTTC. This gives the protein CASSLSPSGTQYF. The V and J genes are TRBV11-3 and TRBJ2-5; no clear D gene. Germline CDR1 is SGHNT and CDR2 is YENEEA. This CDR3 is 13 amino acids long. The ends were cut back, 2 bases at V and 7 bases at J, with 11 bases in the middle.

The CDR3 protein is CASSPDRVPGEQYF. The CDR3 DNA reads TGTGCCAGCAGTCCGGACAGGGTCCCGGGGGAGCAGTACTTC. The V and J genes are TRBV28 and TRBJ2-7; 8 positions match TRBD1. Trimming at V came to 5 bases and at J to 7 bases, leaving 10 bases not matched to a gene. The CDR3 has 14 residues. CDR1 is MDHEN, CDR2 SYDVKM, per germline.

The chain is built from TRBV27 and TRBJ2-1; 11 bases agree with TRBD1. This CDR3 has 16 residues. V lost 6 bases, J lost 7 bases, and 11 bases stayed unmatched. Germline V gene data show CDR1 as MNHEY and CDR2 as SMNVEV (reference sequence). This CDR3 reads CASSSTGQGVVNEQFF. The CDR3 region has the DNA TGTGCCAGCAGCTCTACGGGACAGGGGGTAGTGAATGAGCAGTTCTTC.

J is TRBJ1-2 and V is TRBV28; TRBD1 matches at 9 bases. CDR1 and CDR2 from the germline V gene are MDHEN and SYDVKM. The CDR3 extends over 14 amino acids. J lost 8 bases, V lost 6 bases, and 10 bases had no gene match. The CDR3 DNA follows: TGTGCCAGCAGAACCTCCGGGACAGGGTCCGGCTACACCTTC. Amino acid sequence: CASRTSGTGSGYTF.

This chain uses TRBV19 with TRBJ1-1; D might be TRBD1 (5 bases). Trimming took 3 bases from V and 0 from J, leaving 11 bases between them. This CDR3 spans 15 amino acids. Germline CDR1 is LNHDA and CDR2 is SQIVND (reference sequence). This CDR3 is CASSMAQGLNTEAFF. The CDR3 nucleotides read TGTGCCAGTAGTATGGCGCAGGGATTGAACACTGAAGCTTTCTTT.

J is TRBJ1-1 and V is TRBV2; 8 bases align to TRBD1. J gave up 5 bases and V 6 bases, and 8 bases lay outside the gene matches. Germline CDR1 and CDR2: SNHLY and FYNNEI. This CDR3 is built from 14 residues. The CDR3: CASRVTGGVTEAFF. Here the CDR3 DNA reads TGTGCCAGCAGGGTCACAGGGGGAGTTACTGAAGCTTTCTTT.

DNA for the CDR3: TGTGCCAGCAGCACAGATGCAGGGGTCACTGAAGCTTTCTTT. Encoded protein: CASSTDAGVTEAFF. The V and J genes are TRBV7-3 and TRBJ1-1; TRBD1 might be the D (6 bases). Germline CDR1 and CDR2: SGHTA and FQGTGA. With 5 bases removed from V and 4 bases from J, the gap between germline ends came to 14 bases. The CDR3 loop spans 14 amino acids. Supplemented by reference TRBV7-3 and TRBJ1-1, the full variable domain reads GAGVSQTPSNKVTEKGKYVELRCDPISGHTALYWYRQSLGQGPEFLIYFQGTGAADDSGLPNDRFFAVRPEGSVSTLKIQRTERGDSAVYLCASSTDAGVTEAFFGQGTRLTVV.

The V gene is TRBV5-1, the J gene TRBJ1-1; a weak D match, TRBD1 (6 bases). CDR1 and CDR2 (germline): SGHRS, YFSETQ. The V end lost 9 bases, the J end lost 1 base, and 13 bases lay between the germline ends. This CDR3 region has 13 residues. The CDR3 protein is CATQDSQNTEAFF. CDR3 sequence (DNA): TGCGCCACTCAGGACAGCCAGAACACTGAAGCTTTCTTT.

This clone was detected once. This rearrangement joins TRBV15 to TRBJ2-2; D possibly corresponds to TRBD2 (7 bases). The CDR3 consists of 16 residues. The ends were cut back, 0 bases at V and 4 bases at J, with 12 bases in the middle. CDR1 and CDR2 (germline): LNHNV, YYDKDF (reference sequence). This CDR3 reads CATSRDGRGATGELFF. The CDR3 DNA reads TGTGCCACCAGCAGAGATGGGAGGGGGGCCACCGGGGAGCTGTTTTTT.

The chain employs TRBV28 and TRBJ1-1, with D tentatively TRBD1 (6 bases). The CDR3 consists of 14 residues. V lost 5 bases and J lost 6, with 16 bases in between. From germline, CDR1 is MDHEN and CDR2 SYDVKM. The CDR3: CASSLLQGLAEAFF. Here the CDR3 DNA reads TGTGCCAGCAGTCTTCTCCAGGGGTTGGCTGAAGCTTTCTTT.

This chain joins TRBV9 and TRBJ2-3; 7 bases are a match to TRBD1. The V gene end was trimmed by 4 bases and the J gene end by 2 bases; junction bases not matched to a gene: 7. The CDR3 loop spans 15 amino acids. Germline-derived CDR1 and CDR2 are SGDLS and YYNGEE. In DNA, the CDR3 is TGTGCCAGCAGCCCCCGGGACAGCCACACAGATACGCAGTATTTT. This translates into CASSPRDSHTDTQYF.

The chain joins TRBV4-3 to TRBJ2-5; 11 bases fit TRBD1. Germline V gene data show CDR1 as LGHNA and CDR2 as YSLEER. This CDR3 is 14 amino acids long. V lost 4 bases, J lost 5 bases, and 3 bases stayed unmatched. CDR3 coding DNA: TGCGCCAGCAGCCTGGGACAGGGGGGGGAGACCCAGTACTTC. As protein: CASSLGQGGETQYF.

The genes are TRBV19 and TRBJ1-1; 8 bases match TRBD1. This CDR3 comprises 17 residues. Germline V CDR1 and CDR2: LNHDA, SQIVND (reference sequence). The V gene end was trimmed by 1 base and the J gene end by 2 bases; junction bases not matched to a gene: 9. The CDR3 region is CASSIGSGRGLNTEAFF. CDR3 DNA sequence: TGTGCCAGTAGTATAGGATCCGGCAGGGGGCTTAACACTGAAGCTTTCTTT.

J is TRBJ1-1 and V is TRBV6-5, with 7 positions matching TRBD1. Germline V gene lookup returns CDR1 MNHEY and CDR2 SVGAGI. This CDR3 spans 15 amino acids. After removal of 4 bases from V and 0 bases from J, the junction contained 5 bases not matched to a gene. The CDR3 DNA sequence: TGTGCCAGCAGTTTCGACAGGGCTATGAACACTGAAGCTTTCTTT. It encodes CASSFDRAMNTEAFF.

The chain carries TRBV25-1 and TRBJ2-7; D not resolved. The CDR3 has 11 residues. Germline V gene data show CDR1 as MGHDK and CDR2 as SYGVNS. V lost 4 bases and J lost 3, with 4 bases in between. The CDR3: CASSGYYEQYF. The CDR3 DNA is TGTGCCAGCAGTGGTTACTACGAGCAGTACTTC.

The V and J genes are TRBV27 and TRBJ2-7; 8 bases match TRBD1. This CDR3 is 13 amino acids long. The V segment lost 4 bases and the J segment 2 bases; nucleotides outside the gene matches: 1. Germline CDR1 is MNHEY and CDR2 is SMNVEV (reference sequence). This CDR3 is CASSSDRAYEQYF. CDR3 sequence (DNA): TGTGCCAGCAGTTCGGACAGGGCCTACGAGCAGTACTTC.

In regard to this clone: Other DNA sequences in the sample encode the same CDR3. The chain employs TRBV18 and TRBJ1-2; 7 bases line up with TRBD1. The CDR3 has 13 amino acids. Per germline, CDR1 KGHSH and CDR2 LQKENI. V dropped 3 bases and J dropped 2; count of bases not matched to a gene: 0. The CDR3 sequence: CASSPTGNYGYTF. The CDR3, as DNA: TGTGCCAGCTCACCGACAGGGAACTATGGCTACACCTTC.

The gene calls are TRBV28 and TRBJ2-1; the D gene is possibly TRBD2 (6 bases). The CDR3 is 17 residues long. V lost 4 bases to trimming and J lost 3 bases, with 19 bases between them. Germline V gene data show CDR1 as MDHEN and CDR2 as SYDVKM. The CDR3, as DNA: TGTGCCAGCAGTTCCCCCTCGGAGGGAGTCCACTACAATGAGCAGTTCTTC. As protein: CASSSPSEGVHYNEQFF.

CDR3: CASSHLGQGVEQYF. Here the CDR3 DNA reads TGTGCCAGCAGCCACCTGGGACAGGGTGTCGAGCAGTACTTC. V is TRBV4-2 and J is TRBJ2-7; 9 bases fit TRBD1. There are 14 residues in the CDR3. Germline V gives CDR1 LGHNA, CDR2 YNFKEQ. V trimming: 3 bases; J trimming: 6 bases; junction bases outside the gene matches: 6.

The chain is built from TRBV9 and TRBJ2-7, with D possibly TRBD2 on 5 matching bases. The CDR3 covers 13 residues. CDR1 is SGDLS and CDR2 is YYNGEE in the germline V gene. The V gene lost 7 bases and the J gene lost 0 bases, with 11 bases spanning the gap. This CDR3 reads CASAGALSYEQYF. The CDR3 region has the DNA TGTGCCAGCGCGGGCGCGCTCTCCTACGAGCAGTACTTC.

V usage is TRBV5-5 and J usage is TRBJ2-7; 8 bases align to TRBD1. Trimming took 4 bases from V and 3 from J; bases not matched to a gene: 9. Germline V CDR1 and CDR2: SGHKS, YYEKEE (reference sequence). The CDR3 extends over 15 amino acids. CDR3 amino acids: CASSPTGETFYEQYF. Here the CDR3 DNA reads TGTGCCAGCAGCCCGACAGGGGAGACTTTCTACGAGCAGTACTTC.

As concerns this clone: Its ends do not fully match the called genes, so a read error is possible. The V gene is TRBV6-5, the J gene TRBJ2-2, with a possible D match to TRBD1 (6 bases). CDR1 and CDR2 (germline): MNHEY, SVGAGI. This CDR3 is 14 amino acids long. The CDR3 reads CASNQGLNAGELFF. As DNA, the CDR3 is TGTGCCAGCAATCAGGGGCTGAACGCCGGGGAGCTGTTTTTT.

V is TRBV6-5 and J is TRBJ2-5; weak D call: TRBD1 (6 bases). This CDR3 is 15 amino acids long. The V end was cut by 8 bases, the J end by 2 bases, with 18 bases between. The V gene's germline CDR1 is MNHEY and CDR2 SVGAGI. The CDR3 bases are TGTGCCAGCGGCCTAGGACAGCCGGGACAAGAGACCCAGTACTTC. This codes for CASGLGQPGQETQYF.

The chain links TRBV30 to TRBJ1-3; D gene ambiguous. Between the trimmed V and J ends, which lost 2 bases and 0 bases, there was a span of 8 bases. CDR1 is GTSNPN and CDR2 is SVGIG in the germline V gene (reference sequence). The CDR3 has 14 residues. CDR3 sequence reads: CAWSSGNSGNTIYF. In DNA form, the CDR3 reads TGTGCCTGGAGTTCCGGGAACTCTGGAAACACCATATATTTT.

The V call is TRBV4-2, the J call TRBJ2-7, with TRBD2 matching 9 bases. This CDR3 contains 16 residues. Germline V CDR1 and CDR2: LGHNA, YNFKEQ. J gave up 0 bases and V 0 bases, and 3 bases lay outside the gene matches. In nucleotides, the CDR3 is TGTGCCAGCAGCCAAGATGCTAGCGGGACCTCCTACGAGCAGTACTTC. Translating gives CASSQDASGTSYEQYF.

The J gene is TRBJ2-3, the V gene TRBV18; 8 bases line up with TRBD2. V dropped 1 base and J dropped 0; count of bases not matched to a gene: 9. The CDR3 covers 18 residues. The germline CDR1 and CDR2 sequences are KGHSH and LQKENI. The CDR3 bases are TGTGCCAGCTCACCACGCGGACTAGCTTCCACTAGCACAGATACGCAGTATTTT. Protein product: CASSPRGLASTSTDTQYF.

This chain joins TRBV9 and TRBJ2-3; 7 bases are a match to TRBD1. Trimming at V came to 0 bases and at J to 0 bases, leaving 13 bases not matched to a gene. The germline gives CDR1 SGDLS, CDR2 YYNGEE. The CDR3 has 19 residues. CDR3 DNA sequence: TGTGCCAGCAGCGTAGGCCCCCGAGGGGGCCCAATGAGCACAGATACGCAGTATTTT. Amino acids: CASSVGPRGGPMSTDTQYF.